Reported below is one TCR beta chain. Its antigen is not yet known. No much larger clone is present one base from it, and per-base qualities are unavailable. This record comes from a study of fetal regulatory T cell absence and autoimmunity (dated by TCRdb to about 2017). Some background on the complete study: Exocrine pancreas autoimmunity was seen in the IPEX patients without clinical diabetes.

Amplification and barcoding of TCRbeta CDR3 regions were carried out by two-step multiplex PCR on the immunoSEQ human TCRbeta survey platform. Libraries were sequenced on Illumina instruments, and IgH from the same samples was sequenced in parallel. In the paper's pipeline: To remove PCR and sequencing errors, raw reads were filtered against the IMGT V, D, J definitions and then binned using a nearest-neighbor algorithm. Clones were defined as identical nucleotide sequences, and differential abundance between tissues was assessed by per-clone Fisher exact tests with a pFDR threshold of p<0.01. Clones with frequencies too low for statistical inference were excluded by a minimum inclusion filter of 10 in either sample. The immunoSEQ Analyzer was used for pairwise clonal comparisons, and IMGT tools were used to assess gene family usage. The immuneACCESS repertoire file appears here via TCRdb, limited to in-frame rearrangements. These files lack a portion of the clones; in checked studies, under half of the deficit traces to unresolved V genes, and the cause of the others is not known. V and J calls and clone size follow that table, whereas D and trimming were derived from the DNA. The sample includes 95,000 or so clones, with approximately 75% observed a single time. 1.5% to 2.5% of the sample lies in the top ten.

General conclusions and limits of the study: The oligoclonal enrichment was interpreted as support for antigen-driven autoimmunity in the pancreas before birth in IPEX syndrome. Cord blood and pancreas had broadly similar TRB gene family usage, resembling published neonatal and adult repertoires. Significant oligoclonal enrichment of the TCR compartment was observed in pancreas versus cord blood, with some top clones enriched more than 85-fold.

The germline V gene yields SGHNT for CDR1 and YENEEA for CDR2. V is clipped by 4 bases and J by 8 bases, and the sequence between their germline boundaries is 9 bases long. From the cysteine up to the phenylalanine, the CDR3 has a length of 12 residues. The CDR3 DNA has 36 bases and is translated from base 1. For repertoire sequencing, genomic DNA was processed from frozen pancreas tissue. Genomic DNA, about 2-3 ug, was extracted from umbilical cord blood or frozen pancreas using the DNeasy Blood and Tissue Kit. The receptor chain draws on TRBV11-3 and TRBJ2-1; the D gene is perhaps TRBD2, on 5 matching bases. The sample consisted of pancreas tissue. The receptor was isolated from a male donor with IPEX syndrome. The nucleotide sequence is TGTGCCAGCAGCTCTAGCCACGATGAGCAGTTCTTC. Its amino acids are CASSSSHDEQFF.